The 16 T cell receptor beta chains in this list originate from one sample, sequenced in a study of T cell responses to AZD1222 COVID-19 vaccine. The protocol was immunoSEQ multiplex PCR, while the TCRdb copy is restricted to in-frame clones and leaves out a portion. Here the sample spans 100,000 to 150,000 clones, 80% to 95% being singletons. Material: peripheral blood, obtained 28 days after the second AZD1222 dose. These receptors came from an adult who received the AZD1222 COVID-19 vaccine.

J is TRBJ1-2 and V is TRBV27; tentatively, D is TRBD1 (6 bases). The CDR3 covers 13 residues. In germline, CDR1 is MNHEY, CDR2 SMNVEV (reference sequence). V was cut by 2 bases and J by 6 bases, with 10 bases left in between. The CDR3 sequence is CASSLLGGHGYTF. The CDR3 coding sequence is TGTGCCAGCAGTTTACTTGGGGGGCATGGCTACACCTTC.

The rearrangement uses TRBV5-1 and TRBJ1-1; 7 bases match TRBD1. With V trimmed by 4 bases and J by 5 bases, 8 bases remained unmatched. The CDR3 extends over 14 amino acids. Germline V gene data show CDR1 as SGHRS and CDR2 as YFSETQ. The CDR3 nucleotides read TGCGCCAGCAGCCCACAACAGGGGTTTACTGAAGCTTTCTTT. Translating it yields CASSPQQGFTEAFF.

The sample holds one count of this clone. V usage is TRBV5-1 and J usage is TRBJ1-1; D is perhaps TRBD1 (5 bases). The CDR3 loop spans 15 amino acids. Germline CDR1 is SGHRS and CDR2 is YFSETQ. The V end lost 0 bases, the J end lost 4 bases, and 13 bases lay between the germline ends. DNA for the CDR3: TGCGCCAGCAGCTTGGTGGGGAATCAGGGCACTGAAGCTTTCTTT. Translated, it gives CASSLVGNQGTEAFF.

The chain has TRBV13 and TRBJ1-5; the D gene is possibly TRBD1 (6 bases). The CDR3 totals 15 residues. Germline V gives CDR1 PRHDT, CDR2 FYEKMQ (reference sequence). V was shortened by 6 bases and J by 0 bases, with 12 bases between the two germline ends. The CDR3 spells CASSSGTNSNQPQHF. The CDR3 nucleotides are TGTGCCAGCAGTTCAGGGACAAATAGCAATCAGCCCCAGCATTTT.

J is TRBJ2-2 and V is TRBV4-3; D possibly corresponds to TRBD1 (6 bases). The CDR3 length is 17 residues. Germline V CDR1 and CDR2: LGHNA, YSLEER. V was shortened by 0 bases and J by 0 bases, with 11 bases between the two germline ends. CDR3 DNA: TGCGCCAGCAGCCAAGATCCGGGACAACCGAACACCGGGGAGCTGTTTTTT. Its protein is CASSQDPGQPNTGELFF.

J is TRBJ2-7 and V is TRBV19; 9 bases map to TRBD2. The CDR3 spans 15 residues. Trimming cost V 6 bases and J 1 base; bases outside gene matches: 7. Germline assignment: CDR1 LNHDA and CDR2 SQIVND (reference sequence). The CDR3 spells CASRSSGAVSYEQYF. In DNA form, the CDR3 reads TGTGCCAGTAGGTCTAGCGGGGCGGTGTCCTACGAGCAGTACTTC.

This chain uses TRBV7-3 with TRBJ1-6; weak D call: TRBD1 (5 bases). Per germline, CDR1 SGHTA and CDR2 FQGTGA. V lost 5 bases and J 7 bases, leaving 12 bases between the germline ends. The CDR3 runs to 14 residues. Written as DNA, the CDR3 is TGTGCCAGCAGCCCCGGGACGGCGAATTCACCCCTCCACTTT. Protein sequence: CASSPGTANSPLHF.

The chain combines TRBV28 with TRBJ2-1, with 7 bases lining up with TRBD2. The CDR3 extends over 15 amino acids. V lost 6 bases and J lost 3; bases outside the gene matches: 8. CDR1 and CDR2 from the germline V gene are MDHEN and SYDVKM. DNA for the CDR3: TGTGCCAGCAGGATCCCGGGACTAAACTACAATGAGCAGTTCTTC. It specifies CASRIPGLNYNEQFF.

The chain recombines TRBV3-1 (or the pseudogene TRBV3-2) with TRBJ1-1; D unresolved. The CDR3 is made up of 13 amino acids. With 1 base removed from V and 6 bases from J, the gap between germline ends came to 9 bases. Germline-derived CDR1 and CDR2 are LGHDT and YNNKEL (reference sequence). CDR3 region: CASSQGSAPEAFF. The CDR3 DNA reads as TGTGCCAGCAGCCAAGGGTCAGCCCCTGAAGCTTTCTTT.

The chain carries TRBV30 and TRBJ1-1; D is ambiguous. The CDR3 is 11 amino acids. Germline CDR1 GTSNPN, CDR2 SVGIG (reference sequence). With 5 bases removed from V and 6 bases from J, the gap between germline ends came to 10 bases. The chain's CDR3 is CAWERPAEAFF. For the CDR3, the DNA is TGTGCCTGGGAGCGTCCCGCTGAAGCTTTCTTT.

The chain combines TRBV7-2 with TRBJ2-1; 7 bases match TRBD2. This CDR3 comprises 13 residues. V was pared by 3 bases and J by 6 bases, with 2 bases of the junction left unmatched. Germline V CDR1 and CDR2: SGHTA, FQGNSA. CDR3 amino acids: CASSFGTINEQFF. The CDR3 DNA reads TGTGCCAGCAGCTTCGGGACTATCAATGAGCAGTTCTTC.

This chain joins TRBV7-9 and TRBJ2-3, with 8 bases matching TRBD2. Per the germline V gene, CDR1 is SEHNR and CDR2 is FQNEAQ (reference sequence). The CDR3 has 16 residues. Trimming at V came to 3 bases and at J to 5 bases, leaving 10 bases not matched to a gene. Here the CDR3 reads CASSFTVGGAGDTQYF. In DNA, the CDR3 is TGTGCCAGCAGCTTCACGGTCGGGGGGGCCGGAGATACGCAGTATTTT.

J is TRBJ1-6 and V is TRBV11-2; D perhaps matches TRBD1 (5 bases). The CDR3 is 16 amino acids. Trimming removed 4 bases from V and 6 bases from J, with 16 bases in between. The germline CDR1 and CDR2 sequences are SGHAT and FQNNGV. The CDR3 reads CASSSNPGRSNSPLHF. CDR3 DNA sequence: TGTGCCAGCAGCTCCAACCCGGGACGGTCTAATTCACCCCTCCACTTT.

The chain carries TRBV3-1 (or the pseudogene TRBV3-2) and TRBJ2-3; TRBD1 might be the D (7 bases). V was pared by 0 bases and J by 4 bases, with 11 bases between. Germline values: CDR1 LGHDT, CDR2 YNNKEL (reference sequence). This CDR3 spans 15 amino acids. The CDR3 protein is CASSQDGRGADTQYF. CDR3 in DNA: TGTGCCAGCAGCCAAGACGGCAGGGGGGCAGATACGCAGTATTTT.

The chain joins TRBV5-1 to TRBJ2-2; 10 bases are shared with TRBD2. Germline loops: CDR1 SGHRS, CDR2 YFSETQ. CDR3 length: 16 residues. V lost 0 bases to trimming and J lost 1 base; unmatched junction nucleotides: 0. The CDR3 protein is CASSLASGRNTGELFF. CDR3 nucleotide sequence: TGCGCCAGCAGCTTGGCTAGCGGGAGGAACACCGGGGAGCTGTTTTTT.

Regarding this clone: Additional DNA sequences in this sample encode the identical CDR3. This sequence joins TRBV3-1 (or the pseudogene TRBV3-2) and TRBJ1-4, with 10 positions matching TRBD1. The ends lost 4 bases at V and 5 bases at J; junction bases unmatched: 1. This CDR3 comprises 14 residues. Germline CDR1 reads LGHDT; CDR2 reads YNNKEL (reference sequence). CDR3 nucleotides: TGTGCCAGCAGCCCGGGACAGGGGAATGAAAAACTGTTTTTT. Protein sequence: CASSPGQGNEKLFF.